These 19 T cell receptor beta chains came from one sample sequenced in a study of blood T cell repertoires in COVID-19. Libraries were prepared by immunoSEQ multiplex PCR; TCRdb keeps only in-frame clonotypes and omits some of them. Of tens of thousands of clones listed, about four fifths are singletons. Source material: peripheral blood. The source of these receptors is a man older than 75 with acute or convalescent COVID-19.

V gene TRBV7-2 combines with J gene TRBJ2-5; 9 bases map to TRBD1. This CDR3 is 14 amino acids long. CDR1 is SGHTA and CDR2 is FQGNSA in the germline V gene. The ends lost 4 bases at V and 1 base at J; junction bases unmatched: 1. CDR3 in amino acids: CASSWTGVQETQYF. The CDR3 nucleotides are TGTGCCAGCAGCTGGACAGGGGTCCAAGAGACCCAGTACTTC.

The chain links TRBV25-1 to TRBJ1-2; perhaps TRBD1 as D (6 bases). V was pared by 1 base and J by 8 bases, with 17 bases between. The CDR3 contains 15 residues. CDR1 is MGHDK, CDR2 SYGVNS, per germline. The CDR3 bases are TGTGCCAGCAGTGAATGGGTCACAGGGTCCGGAGGCTACACCTTC. Translation gives CASSEWVTGSGGYTF.

The chain uses TRBV5-1 and TRBJ1-1, with D unclear. Germline V gene sequence: CDR1 SGHRS, CDR2 YFSETQ. Trimming stripped 0 bases from V and 0 bases from J, with 12 bases between. CDR3 size: 16 residues. The CDR3 here is CASSLDGRWVNTEAFF. The CDR3 DNA sequence: TGCGCCAGCAGCTTGGATGGGAGATGGGTGAACACTGAAGCTTTCTTT.

V usage is TRBV19 and J usage is TRBJ2-3; TRBD2 aligns across 9 bases. Germline values: CDR1 LNHDA, CDR2 SQIVND (reference sequence). This CDR3 has 14 residues. Trimming took 7 bases from V and 2 from J; bases not matched to a gene: 4. The CDR3 coding sequence is TGTGCCAGTAACCGACTAGCGGACACAGATACGCAGTATTTT. It is translated as CASNRLADTDTQYF.

The chain links TRBV5-6 to TRBJ1-1; possibly TRBD1 for D (6 bases). Deletions cut 6 bases from V and 3 bases from J, with 18 bases between. The CDR3 extends over 15 amino acids. Germline V CDR1 and CDR2: SGHDT, YYEEEE. Here the CDR3 reads CASTETGLGDTEAFF. The DNA for the CDR3 is TGTGCCAGCACCGAGACAGGTCTTGGGGACACTGAAGCTTTCTTT.

The genes are TRBV18 and TRBJ2-7; D might be TRBD1 (5 bases). V shed 6 bases and J shed 4 bases, with 13 bases lying between them. Germline CDR1 and CDR2: KGHSH and LQKENI. The CDR3 contains 13 residues. In DNA, the CDR3 is TGTGCCAGCTCCTCGGACACCTTATACGAGCAGTACTTC. Translated: CASSSDTLYEQYF.

CDR3 region: CASSLMAGDYTEAFF. As DNA, the CDR3 is TGTGCCAGCAGCTTAATGGCAGGGGATTACACTGAAGCTTTCTTT. The rearrangement joins TRBV7-3 to TRBJ1-1, with D perhaps matching TRBD1 (6 bases). Germline CDR1 is SGHTA and CDR2 is FQGTGA. V gave up 1 base and J gave up 3 bases, with 12 bases separating them. This CDR3 has 15 amino acids.

The V and J genes are TRBV18 and TRBJ1-6, with unresolved D. CDR3 size: 17 residues. Germline V gives CDR1 KGHSH, CDR2 LQKENI. Deletions cut 2 bases from V and 0 bases from J, with 11 bases between. The CDR3 DNA sequence: TGTGCCAGCTCACCATCCCCATTGAGCTCCTATAATTCACCCCTCCACTTT. Its protein product is CASSPSPLSSYNSPLHF.

The J gene is TRBJ2-7, the V gene TRBV6-5; tentatively, D is TRBD2 (6 bases). Trimming shortened V by 8 bases and J by 1 base, and 18 bases separated the two germline ends. Germline values: CDR1 MNHEY, CDR2 SVGAGI. The CDR3 has 15 amino acids. CDR3 DNA sequence: TGTGCCAGCGCAGGCTGGCAAGGAGGGTCCTACGAGCAGTACTTC. Amino acid sequence: CASAGWQGGSYEQYF.

The rearrangement uses TRBV7-9 and TRBJ1-1, with a tentative D call TRBD1 (5 bases). Trimming shortened V by 6 bases and J by 2 bases, and 10 bases separated the two germline ends. The germline V gene encodes CDR1 SEHNR and CDR2 FQNEAQ (reference sequence). The CDR3 loop spans 13 amino acids. The CDR3 here is CASRYTGNTEAFF. The CDR3 nucleotides read TGTGCCAGCAGGTATACAGGCAACACTGAAGCTTTCTTT.

The chain uses TRBV12-3 or TRBV12-4 and TRBJ2-7, with a tentative D call TRBD1 (5 bases). The V end was cut by 3 bases, the J end by 5 bases, with 11 bases between. This CDR3 has 13 amino acids. CDR3 bases: TGTGCCAGCAGTTTTCAGGGAAACAACGAGCAGTACTTC. Amino acids: CASSFQGNNEQYF.

This clone showed up just a few times. The chain employs TRBV11-1 and TRBJ2-1; no clear D. CDR3 size: 13 residues. Germline values: CDR1 SGHAT, CDR2 FQDESV (reference sequence). The V end was cut by 0 bases, the J end by 10 bases, with 10 bases between. The CDR3 here is CASSLAIHREQFF. The CDR3, as DNA: TGTGCCAGCAGCTTAGCTATCCATCGGGAGCAGTTCTTC.

This chain connects TRBV7-9 to TRBJ2-1; D possibly corresponds to TRBD2 (6 bases). V shed 2 bases and J shed 0 bases, with 14 bases lying between them. Germline V gene data show CDR1 as SEHNR and CDR2 as FQNEAQ (reference sequence). CDR3 length: 17 residues. The CDR3 loop reads CASSLLGGVSSYNEQFF. In nucleotides, the CDR3 is TGTGCCAGCAGCTTACTCGGGGGTGTAAGCTCCTACAATGAGCAGTTCTTC. The whole variable domain, filled in from reference TRBV7-9 and TRBJ2-1, reads DTGVSQNPRHKITKRGQNVTFRCDPISEHNRLYWYRQTLGQGPEFLTYFQNEAQLEKSRLLSDRFSAERPKGSFSTLEIQRTEQGDSAMYLCASSLLGGVSSYNEQFFGPGTRLTVL.

V and J are TRBV5-1 and TRBJ2-6, with D possibly TRBD1 on 5 matching bases. Germline-derived CDR1 and CDR2 are SGHRS and YFSETQ. Trimming took 0 bases from V and 1 from J, leaving 5 bases between them. The CDR3 spans 15 residues. CDR3 sequence reads: CASSLEGSGANVLTF. CDR3 sequence (DNA): TGCGCCAGCAGCTTGGAGGGGTCTGGGGCCAACGTCCTGACTTTC.

The chain links TRBV27 to TRBJ2-3, with D perhaps matching TRBD1 (6 bases). The CDR3 spans 15 residues. Germline values: CDR1 MNHEY, CDR2 SMNVEV (reference sequence). V gave up 3 bases and J gave up 2 bases, with 12 bases separating them. Here the CDR3 DNA reads TGTGCCAGCAGTTTCAGGGCAGGGGTCACAGATACGCAGTATTTT. Translated: CASSFRAGVTDTQYF.

This sequence joins TRBV5-1 and TRBJ2-2; perhaps TRBD2 as D (5 bases). Trimming took 4 bases from V and 1 from J, leaving 17 bases between them. Germline values: CDR1 SGHRS, CDR2 YFSETQ. CDR3 length equals 17 residues. The CDR3 DNA sequence: TGCGCCAGCAGCAGCGGCCCTGAGGTCGGGAACACCGGGGAGCTGTTTTTT. It yields the protein CASSSGPEVGNTGELFF.

V usage is TRBV6-1 and J usage is TRBJ2-3, with 13 bases aligning to TRBD2. The CDR3 consists of 16 residues. V shed 3 bases, J shed 4 bases, and the junction held 4 bases outside the gene matches. CDR1 is MNHNS, CDR2 SASEGT, per germline. CDR3 residues: CASSEQLAGGPDTQYF. For the CDR3, the DNA is TGTGCCAGCAGTGAGCAACTAGCGGGGGGGCCAGATACGCAGTATTTT.

CDR3 coding DNA: TGTGCCAGCAGCCGCCCACAGGGAACGGAAGGAAACACCATATATTTT. Translated: CASSRPQGTEGNTIYF. The chain couples TRBV9 to TRBJ1-3; D might be TRBD1 (6 bases). V was pared by 4 bases and J by 4 bases, with 18 bases between. Looked up from germline, CDR1 is SGDLS and CDR2 is YYNGEE. The CDR3 contains 16 residues. The full variable domain, its missing parts supplied by reference TRBV9 and TRBJ1-3, is DSGVTQTPKHLITATGQRVTLRCSPRSGDLSVYWYQQSLDQGLQFLIQYYNGEERAKGNILERFSAQQFPDLHSELNLSSLELGDSALYFCASSRPQGTEGNTIYFGEGSWLTVV.

CDR3 bases: TGCGCCAGCAGCTTGGTGGCGGAGAACACTGAAGCTTTCTTT. It encodes CASSLVAENTEAFF. V is TRBV5-1 and J is TRBJ1-1; D is ambiguous. The CDR3 is made up of 14 amino acids. Germline-derived CDR1 and CDR2 are SGHRS and YFSETQ. The ends were cut back, 0 bases at V and 1 base at J, with 7 bases in the middle.